Each of the 2 T cell receptor beta chains below was sequenced from the same sample in a study of OX40 agonist ivuxolimab in advanced cancers. Receptors were amplified or captured by the immunoSEQ multiplex PCR assay. Sourced from immuneACCESS, this table was stored by TCRdb with only in-frame sequences that have V and J called. A share of the clones is absent; for the studies checked, an unresolved V gene accounts for under half, and the remainder has no known explanation. In all, the sample holds over 75,000 clones, and about 90% of those were seen once. About 9% of the sample is in the top ten clones. The sequences come from CD4+ or CD8+ T cells sorted from blood, collected in a trial of the OX40 agonist ivuxolimab. These receptors originate from an adult with an advanced solid tumor such as melanoma, head and neck, liver or kidney cancer.

This clone appeared once. V is TRBV5-8 and J is TRBJ2-1, with a tentative D call TRBD1 (6 bases). Germline values: CDR1 SGHTS, CDR2 YDEGEE. Deletions cut 0 bases from V and 4 bases from J, with 8 bases between. CDR3 length: 14 residues. The CDR3, as DNA: TGTGCCAGCAGCTTGGAACAGGGTTACAATGAGCAGTTCTTC. It codes for CASSLEQGYNEQFF.

The V and J genes are TRBV29-1 and TRBJ2-1; D remains unclear. From germline, CDR1 is SQVTM and CDR2 ANQGSEA. V lost 1 base and J lost 2, with 18 bases in between. This CDR3 is built from 17 residues. The CDR3: CSVEGFPDGEPYNEQFF. CDR3 DNA: TGCAGCGTTGAAGGTTTCCCTGACGGTGAGCCCTACAATGAGCAGTTCTTC.